Listed here are 5 T cell receptor beta chains from one sample, sequenced in a study of response to subunit inactivated influenza vaccine (dated by TCRdb to about 2018). What this sample's time point label stands for: 45 days after influenza vaccine administration. Library generation was performed with RT-PCR. TCRdb lists the instrument as Illumina HiSeq 2500. Through fastp at Q25 and MiXCR, TCRdb rebuilt clones from the public reads, retaining in-frame beta chains. Every CDR3 protein is listed once, alongside the most common genes and DNA of its rows. Within this sample are around 160,000 distinct CDR3 sequences, with 11% of them counted one time only. Of the sample, 9.5% to 15% is held by the ten largest clones. Material: non-naive T cells sorted from PBMCs, obtained around seven weeks after vaccination. Explained via the paper, the cell subset or site label denotes: memory T cell fraction. These receptor sequences come from a man aged 50 to 60 who received an inactivated influenza vaccine. Donor details come from another sample of the same person, matched by shared clones.

This clonotype was counted at least ten times. This sequence joins TRBV7-2 and TRBJ2-3; D is unresolved. This CDR3 spans 14 amino acids. Germline CDR1 and CDR2: SGHTA and FQGNSA. With 5 bases removed from V and 1 base from J, the gap between germline ends came to 10 bases. CDR3 nucleotide sequence: TGTGCCAGCAGCCCTGGCGCCCGCACAGATACGCAGTATTTT. Protein sequence: CASSPGARTDTQYF.

In this sample, this clonotype turned up a few times. This chain uses TRBV19 with TRBJ1-5; 8 bases are shared with TRBD1. Unmatched junction bases numbered 10, after V lost 2 bases and J lost 7 bases. Germline V gene data show CDR1 as LNHDA and CDR2 as SQIVND (reference sequence). This CDR3 has 16 amino acids. The CDR3 DNA follows: TGTGCCAGTAGTATATTAAGCGGACAGGGAGAACAGCCCCAGCATTTT. Encoded protein: CASSILSGQGEQPQHF. Together with reference TRBV19 and TRBJ1-5, the CDR3 gives the full variable domain: DGGITQSPKYLFRKEGQNVTLSCEQNLNHDAMYWYRQDPGQGLRLIYYSQIVNDFQKGDIAEGYSVSREKKESFPLTVTSAQKNPTAFYLCASSILSGQGEQPQHFGDGTRLSIL.

This clonotype was counted ten times or more. The chain has TRBV13 and TRBJ2-1; 7 bases fit TRBD1. Germline CDR1 and CDR2: PRHDT and FYEKMQ (reference sequence). V shed 6 bases and J 2 bases; nucleotides not matched to a gene: 31. The CDR3 extends over 23 amino acids. This chain's CDR3 is CASRLKSTTLTGALDGPYNEQFF. As DNA, the CDR3 is TGTGCCAGCAGATTAAAATCCACTACCTTAACAGGGGCCTTAGATGGGCCCTACAATGAGCAGTTCTTC.

The rearrangement joins TRBV9 to TRBJ1-3, with D possibly being TRBD1 (5 bases). The CDR3 is 15 residues long. Trimming removed 0 bases at V and 2 bases at J, with 9 bases between. Germline CDR1 reads SGDLS; CDR2 reads YYNGEE. CDR3 in DNA: TGTGCCAGCAGCGTAGCTTTAGGGGCTGGAAACACCATATATTTT. This translates into CASSVALGAGNTIYF.

There are many counts of this clonotype. The rearrangement uses TRBV12-3 or TRBV12-4 and TRBJ1-5; D not certain. The CDR3 sequence is 13 residues long. V lost 6 bases and J lost 5, with 11 bases in between. This chain's CDR3 is CASSSTWDQPQHF. Here the CDR3 DNA reads TGTGCCAGCAGCTCTACCTGGGATCAGCCCCAGCATTTT.